There are a few counts of the clone carrying this TCR beta chain. Other nucleotide sequences from this sample produce the same CDR3. The germline V gene has CDR1 SGHRS and CDR2 YFSETQ. V gave up 4 bases and J gave up 1 base; unmatched junction bases: 3. The CDR3 has 14 residues. This table comes from immunoSEQ multiplex PCR, and its TCRdb copy is limited to in-frame clones, with some not included. The table lists 250,000 to 350,000 clones, more than 70% of them singletons. This entry is derived from a study of cytotoxic CD8 clonotypes in ibrutinib-treated CLL. This chain uses TRBV5-1 with TRBJ2-7; 9 nucleotides line up with TRBD1. The material sequenced was PBMCs, taken at disease progression, from a patient treated with ibrutinib. This clonotype originated in a human donor with chronic lymphocytic leukemia. CDR3 DNA: TGCGCCAGCAGCCCCGGACAGGGGTCCTACGAGCAGTACTTC. This sequence encodes CASSPGQGSYEQYF.